Sequencing of this T cell receptor beta chain was carried out in a study of shared clonotypes between healthy human individuals. For the study at large: The composition of the donors was two women and a few men aged 18 to 49. The study used three CD4 naive, three CD4 memory, two CD8 naive and one CD8 memory plate per donor.

Unmatched junction bases numbered 12, after V lost 0 bases and J lost 13 bases. This CDR3 has 15 residues. Per germline, CDR1 MGHRA and CDR2 YSYEKL. Broader study findings: Clonotypes shared by all four sorted-subset donors had higher generation probabilities than non-shared clonotypes.

With regard to this clone: Its antigen is unknown.

Once extracted for a subset, genomic DNA was divided evenly among several immunoSEQ plates. The repertoire was sequenced with immunoSEQ multiplex PCR; TCRdb's copy has only in-frame clones and lacks some. The data contain 950,000 to 1,100,000 clones, roughly 74% of them singletons. The sequencing input was memory CD4+ T cells from PBMCs. This sample's subset: CD45RA-negative fraction. The chain is built from TRBV4-1 and TRBJ2-7; TRBD1 matches 10 bases. This TCR was sampled from a man younger than 35 in good health. Some clones in this sample may be carry-over from other donors' samples. The CDR3 here is CASSQEGTGVTYRYF. The CDR3 DNA sequence: TGCGCCAGCAGCCAAGAGGGGACAGGGGTAACTTACCGTTACTTC.